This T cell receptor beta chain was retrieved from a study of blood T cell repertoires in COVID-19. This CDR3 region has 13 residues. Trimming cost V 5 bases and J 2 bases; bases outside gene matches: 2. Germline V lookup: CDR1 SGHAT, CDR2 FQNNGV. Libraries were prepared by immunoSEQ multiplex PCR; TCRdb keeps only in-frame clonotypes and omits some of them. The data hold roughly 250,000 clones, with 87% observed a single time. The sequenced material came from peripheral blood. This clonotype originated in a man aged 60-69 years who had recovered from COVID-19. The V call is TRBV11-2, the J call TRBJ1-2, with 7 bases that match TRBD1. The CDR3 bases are TGTGCCAGCAGCATAGGGGGCAACTATGGCTACACCTTC. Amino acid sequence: CASSIGGNYGYTF.